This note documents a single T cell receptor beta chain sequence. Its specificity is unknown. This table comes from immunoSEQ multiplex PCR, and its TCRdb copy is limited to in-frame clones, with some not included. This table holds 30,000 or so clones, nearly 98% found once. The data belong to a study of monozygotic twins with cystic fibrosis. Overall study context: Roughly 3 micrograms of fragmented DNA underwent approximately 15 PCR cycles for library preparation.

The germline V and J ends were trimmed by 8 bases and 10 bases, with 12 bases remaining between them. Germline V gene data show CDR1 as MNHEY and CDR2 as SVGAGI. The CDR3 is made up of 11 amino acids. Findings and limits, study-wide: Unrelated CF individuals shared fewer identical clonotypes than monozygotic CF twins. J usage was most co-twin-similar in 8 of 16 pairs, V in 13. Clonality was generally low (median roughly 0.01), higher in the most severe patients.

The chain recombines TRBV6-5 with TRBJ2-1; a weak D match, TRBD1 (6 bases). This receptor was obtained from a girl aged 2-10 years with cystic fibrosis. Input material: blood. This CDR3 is CASLVGTEQFF. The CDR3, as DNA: TGTGCCAGCCTGGTAGGGACAGAGCAGTTCTTC.